A single sample gave rise to the 21 T cell receptor beta chains below, sequenced in a study of STAT5B mutations in CD4+ large granular lymphocyte leukemia. The table came from immunoSEQ multiplex PCR; TCRdb's copy has only in-frame clones and leaves some out. Of thousands of clones detected, around nine tenths appear once; the ten largest clones hold over 5%. The sample comprised PBMCs. Receptor source: a woman in her 70s with CD4+ T-cell large granular lymphocyte leukemia.

V usage is TRBV10-1 and J usage is TRBJ2-7; D unresolved. The germline V gene has CDR1 WNHNN and CDR2 SYGVQD (reference sequence). The CDR3 is 11 residues long. V was trimmed by 7 bases and J by 3 bases, leaving 7 bases between them. This CDR3 is CASTGRYEQYF. In nucleotides, the CDR3 is TGCGCCAGCACGGGCCGCTACGAGCAGTACTTC.

This sequence joins TRBV19 and TRBJ1-4; the D gene is possibly TRBD1 (6 bases). The CDR3 consists of 15 residues. V lost 5 bases and J 7 bases, leaving 17 bases between the germline ends. Germline V gene lookup returns CDR1 LNHDA and CDR2 SQIVND (reference sequence). Written as DNA, the CDR3 is TGTGCCAGTAGTGATCTTCGGGCAGGGGTTGAAAAACTGTTTTTT. Its protein product is CASSDLRAGVEKLFF.

This clone was found once. The rearrangement uses TRBV9 and TRBJ1-1; 8 positions agree with TRBD1. The CDR3 length is 15 residues. The V gene's germline CDR1 is SGDLS and CDR2 YYNGEE. V lost 3 bases to trimming and J lost 6 bases; unmatched junction nucleotides: 10. CDR3 sequence reads: CASSGGGQGEAEAFF. Written as DNA, the CDR3 is TGTGCCAGCAGCGGCGGAGGACAGGGAGAAGCTGAAGCTTTCTTT.

The CDR3 protein is CASSVDEGAYGNTIYF. CDR3 bases: TGTGCCAGCAGCGTAGATGAGGGGGCGTATGGAAACACCATATATTTT. The chain recombines TRBV9 with TRBJ1-3, with 7 positions matching TRBD1. The germline V gene encodes CDR1 SGDLS and CDR2 YYNGEE. This CDR3 has 16 amino acids. Unmatched junction bases numbered 6, after V lost 0 bases and J lost 3 bases.

The rearrangement joins TRBV18 to TRBJ2-7, with no clear D. V was trimmed by 2 bases and J by 4 bases, leaving 3 bases between them. Germline V CDR1 and CDR2: KGHSH, LQKENI. This CDR3 comprises 11 residues. The CDR3 DNA sequence: TGTGCCAGCTCACCAGCTTACGAGCAGTACTTC. It specifies CASSPAYEQYF.

This clone was observed once. This chain joins TRBV7-2 and TRBJ1-1; unclear D gene. There are 13 residues in the CDR3. Germline assignment: CDR1 SGHTA and CDR2 FQGNSA. V was clipped by 4 bases and J by 8 bases, with 14 bases between them. CDR3 region: CASSSYLGIEAFF. For the CDR3, the DNA is TGTGCCAGCAGCTCCTACCTAGGGATAGAAGCTTTCTTT. Full variable domain (rest looked up from reference TRBV7-2 and TRBJ1-1): GAGVSQSPSNKVTEKGKDVELRCDPISGHTALYWYRQSLGQGLEFLIYFQGNSAPDKSGLPSDRFSAERTGGSVSTLTIQRTQQEDSAVYLCASSSYLGIEAFFGQGTRLTVV.

The V call is TRBV6-5, the J call TRBJ2-3; 8 positions match TRBD2. CDR1 is MNHEY, CDR2 SVGAGI, per germline. The CDR3 spans 15 residues. Germline trimming cut 0 bases from V and 4 bases from J; bases unmatched to any gene: 3. The CDR3 sequence: CASSYSTGLADTQYF. CDR3 DNA: TGTGCCAGCAGTTACTCGACGGGACTAGCAGATACGCAGTATTTT.

The chain recombines TRBV5-6 with TRBJ1-1, with D possibly matching TRBD1 (5 bases). CDR3 length: 15 amino acids. The V end lost 3 bases, the J end lost 1 base, and 13 bases lay between the germline ends. The V gene's germline CDR1 is SGHDT and CDR2 YYEEEE. The CDR3 DNA reads as TGTGCCAGCAGCTCCCAGGCAGGGAAGAACACTGAAGCTTTCTTT. This gives the protein CASSSQAGKNTEAFF. Variable domain in full (rest from reference TRBV5-6 and TRBJ1-1): DAGVTQSPTHLIKTRGQQVTLRCSPKSGHDTVSWYQQALGQGPQFIFQYYEEEERQRGNFPDRFSGHQFPNYSSELNVNALLLGDSALYLCASSSQAGKNTEAFFGQGTRLTVV.

This clone was seen once. The chain uses TRBV5-1 and TRBJ2-2, with 7 positions matching TRBD1. The CDR3 runs to 15 residues. V shed 1 base, J shed 6 bases, and the junction held 6 bases outside the gene matches. Germline CDR1 and CDR2: SGHRS and YFSETQ. The CDR3 DNA follows: TGCGCCAGCAGCTTGCGAGGGGGCGCGTCCGGGGAGCTGTTTTTT. Translating it yields CASSLRGGASGELFF.

The V call is TRBV6-1, the J call TRBJ2-7; the match to TRBD1 covers 9 bases. The V gene's germline CDR1 is MNHNS and CDR2 SASEGT. The length of the CDR3 is 15 residues. With V trimmed by 5 bases and J by 3 bases, 8 bases remained unmatched. This chain's CDR3 is CASSLDRGSFYEQYF. The DNA for the CDR3 is TGTGCCAGCAGTTTGGACAGGGGTTCTTTCTACGAGCAGTACTTC.

V gene TRBV5-6 combines with J gene TRBJ1-2; D is ambiguous. V lost 1 base to trimming and J lost 6 bases, with 7 bases between them. This CDR3 has 12 amino acids. Germline CDR1 reads SGHDT; CDR2 reads YYEEEE. The CDR3 reads CASSLRGDGYTF. CDR3 nucleotide sequence: TGTGCCAGCAGCTTGAGAGGTGATGGCTACACCTTC.

The chain links TRBV7-9 to TRBJ1-2, with D tentatively TRBD1 (6 bases). The V gene's germline CDR1 is SEHNR and CDR2 FQNEAQ (reference sequence). V was pared by 4 bases and J by 6 bases, with 12 bases between. CDR3 size: 13 residues. This CDR3 is CASSSRTENGYTF. DNA of the CDR3: TGTGCCAGCAGCTCGCGGACAGAGAATGGCTACACCTTC.

This sequence joins TRBV5-1 and TRBJ2-3; D not certain. Germline V CDR1 and CDR2: SGHRS, YFSETQ. The germline V and J ends were trimmed by 1 base and 6 bases, with 6 bases remaining between them. The CDR3 has 12 residues. The CDR3 here is CASSLKPDTQYF. In DNA form, the CDR3 reads TGCGCCAGCAGCTTGAAGCCGGATACGCAGTATTTT. Together with reference TRBV5-1 and TRBJ2-3, the CDR3 gives the full variable domain: KAGVTQTPRYLIKTRGQQVTLSCSPISGHRSVSWYQQTPGQGLQFLFEYFSETQRNKGNFPGRFSGRQFSNSRSEMNVSTLELGDSALYLCASSLKPDTQYFGPGTRLTVL.

The rearrangement links TRBV30 to TRBJ2-1, with 9 bases fitting TRBD1. This CDR3 is 16 amino acids long. With V trimmed by 3 bases and J by 7 bases, 13 bases remained unmatched. Germline V lookup: CDR1 GTSNPN, CDR2 SVGIG (reference sequence). As DNA, the CDR3 is TGTGCCTGGAGCGCTCTACCACAGGGGGCGCGTAATGAGCAGTTCTTC. It codes for CAWSALPQGARNEQFF.

The chain is built from TRBV6-1 and TRBJ1-1; D remains unclear. The germline gives CDR1 MNHNS, CDR2 SASEGT. Trimming removed 4 bases at V and 0 bases at J, with 9 bases between. This CDR3 is 14 amino acids long. Here the CDR3 DNA reads TGTGCCAGCAGTGGGACCTACATGAACACTGAAGCTTTCTTT. Protein product: CASSGTYMNTEAFF.

This chain links TRBV28 with TRBJ2-1, with D uncertain. V lost 5 bases to trimming and J lost 2 bases, with 13 bases between them. The CDR3 extends over 15 amino acids. Per germline, CDR1 MDHEN and CDR2 SYDVKM. In DNA, the CDR3 is TGTGCCAGCAGTACCCCCGGAAGCGCCTACAATGAGCAGTTCTTC. Its translation: CASSTPGSAYNEQFF.

The V and J genes are TRBV5-4 and TRBJ1-1; 9 nucleotides align to TRBD1. This CDR3 is 16 amino acids long. Germline V lookup: CDR1 SGHNT, CDR2 YYREEE (reference sequence). V lost 4 bases and J lost 4; bases outside the gene matches: 11. The CDR3 region is CASSPGGTGMGTEAFF. The CDR3 region has the DNA TGTGCCAGCAGCCCGGGTGGGACAGGGATGGGCACTGAAGCTTTCTTT.

This clone appeared a single time. The chain recombines TRBV5-1 with TRBJ1-3; 12 bases fit TRBD1. The CDR3 loop spans 18 amino acids. J gave up 9 bases and V 4 bases, and 17 bases lay outside the gene matches. The germline CDR1 and CDR2 sequences are SGHRS and YFSETQ. The CDR3 loop is CASSLGTGGSLGELTIYF. CDR3 DNA sequence: TGCGCCAGCAGCCTAGGGACAGGGGGCTCTTTGGGAGAGCTCACCATATATTTT.

The rearrangement joins TRBV2 to TRBJ2-7; 7 bases map to TRBD1. V gave up 8 bases and J gave up 2 bases; unmatched junction bases: 9. CDR1 is SNHLY and CDR2 is FYNNEI in the germline V gene. The CDR3 has 14 amino acids. In DNA form, the CDR3 reads TGTGCCAGCCGGGACAGAGCCAAACCCTACGAGCAGTACTTC. It translates to CASRDRAKPYEQYF.

This chain connects TRBV6-5 to TRBJ1-4, with D hard to call. V lost 2 bases, J lost 4 bases, and 11 bases lay in between. The CDR3 loop spans 15 amino acids. The germline V gene has CDR1 MNHEY and CDR2 SVGAGI. The CDR3 DNA follows: TGTGCCAGCAGTTACGGCTCCAGGAATAATGAAAAACTGTTTTTT. Protein: CASSYGSRNNEKLFF.

The V gene is TRBV2, the J gene TRBJ2-3, with 12 bases identical to TRBD2. Trimming cost V 8 bases and J 3 bases; bases outside gene matches: 9. Looked up from germline, CDR1 is SNHLY and CDR2 is FYNNEI. The CDR3 sequence is 16 residues long. The CDR3 nucleotides read TGTGCCAGCCGGCTTAGGACTAGCGGGGCAACAGATACGCAGTATTTT. It translates to CASRLRTSGATDTQYF. Using reference TRBV2 and TRBJ2-3 for the parts outside the CDR3, the full variable domain is EPEVTQTPSHQVTQMGQEVILRCVPISNHLYFYWYRQILGQKVEFLVSFYNNEISEKSEIFDDQFSVERPDGSNFTLKIRSTKLEDSAMYFCASRLRTSGATDTQYFGPGTRLTVL.